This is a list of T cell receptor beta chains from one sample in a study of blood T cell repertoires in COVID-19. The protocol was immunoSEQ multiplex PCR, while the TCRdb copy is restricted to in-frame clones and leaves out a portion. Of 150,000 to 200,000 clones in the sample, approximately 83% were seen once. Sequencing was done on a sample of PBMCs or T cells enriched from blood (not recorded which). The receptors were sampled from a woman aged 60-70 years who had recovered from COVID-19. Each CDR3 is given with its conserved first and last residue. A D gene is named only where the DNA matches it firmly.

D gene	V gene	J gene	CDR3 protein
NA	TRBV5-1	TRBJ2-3	CASSLGASTDTQYF
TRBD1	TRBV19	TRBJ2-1	CASSVGTGNYNEQFF
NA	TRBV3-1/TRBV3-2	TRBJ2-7	CASSLGGGPYEQYF
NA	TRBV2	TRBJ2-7	CASSDDRTAF
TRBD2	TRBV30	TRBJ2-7	CAWSLRDRPGTSGNEQYF
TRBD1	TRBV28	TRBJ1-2	CASRPPGQEGNYGYTF
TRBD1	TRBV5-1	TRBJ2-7	CASGTEFYEQYF
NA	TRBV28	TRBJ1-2	CASHSPPMQGYTF
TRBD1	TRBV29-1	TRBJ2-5	CSGHRGSETQYF
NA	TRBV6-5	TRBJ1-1	CASIPPYRNTEAFF
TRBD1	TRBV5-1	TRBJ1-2	CASSFGQGADGYTF
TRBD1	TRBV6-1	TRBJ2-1	CVSSDWDRAQLYNEQFF
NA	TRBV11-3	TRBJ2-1	CASSLERRNEQFF
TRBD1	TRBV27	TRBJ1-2	CASSHDRGLGYTF
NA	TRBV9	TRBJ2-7	CASSVAPGVYEQYF
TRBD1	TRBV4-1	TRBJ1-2	CASSHGSQGAYGYTF
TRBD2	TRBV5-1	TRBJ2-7	CASSPPGLAGVPLF
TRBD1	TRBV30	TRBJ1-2	CAWSLSGGAYGYTF
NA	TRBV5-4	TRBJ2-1	CASSQYNEQFF
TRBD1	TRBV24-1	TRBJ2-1	CATSDTRTGHNNEQFF
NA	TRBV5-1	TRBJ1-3	CASSSTGNSGNTIYF
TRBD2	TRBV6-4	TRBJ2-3	CASSTVAGASTDTQYF
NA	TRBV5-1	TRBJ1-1	CASSAGLTDTEAFF
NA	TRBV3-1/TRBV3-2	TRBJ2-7	CASSLRRAGYEQYF
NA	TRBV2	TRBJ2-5	CASSGGGWGETQYF
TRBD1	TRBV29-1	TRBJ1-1	CSVEGPAGQAAREAFF
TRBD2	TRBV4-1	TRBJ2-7	CASSQDPPLAGDSYEQYF
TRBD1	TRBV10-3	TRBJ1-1	CAISGVPGQGARTEAFF
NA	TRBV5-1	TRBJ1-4	CASSLGGSGNEKLFF
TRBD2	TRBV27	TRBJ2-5	CASSSLAGAETQYF
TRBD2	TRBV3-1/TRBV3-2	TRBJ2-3	CASSRTSGYRTDTQYF
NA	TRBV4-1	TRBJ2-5	CASSPPETQYF
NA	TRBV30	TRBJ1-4	CAWSVGGGEKLFF
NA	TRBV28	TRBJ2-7	CASGATYEQYF
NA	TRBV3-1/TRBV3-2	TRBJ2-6	CASSQDLLAVTSGANVLTF
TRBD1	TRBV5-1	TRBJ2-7	CASSLEGGEKSYEQYF
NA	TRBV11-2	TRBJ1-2	CASSLNRVYYGYTF
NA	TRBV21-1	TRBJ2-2	CASSPLKDRVTGELFF
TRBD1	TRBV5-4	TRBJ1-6	CASSSRDRGETAPLHF
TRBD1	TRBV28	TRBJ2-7	CASSFLGQASYEQYF
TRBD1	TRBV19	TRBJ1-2	CASSIAGQVLF
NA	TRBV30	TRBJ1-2	CAWSTGSYYGYTF
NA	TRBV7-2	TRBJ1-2	CASSLSGSGGYTF
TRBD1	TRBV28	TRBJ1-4	CASTEGQSYEKLFF
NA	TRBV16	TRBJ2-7	CASSQSGDFTYEQYF
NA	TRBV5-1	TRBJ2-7	CASSLAPGSGYEQYF
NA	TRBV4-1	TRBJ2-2	CASSQGGGELFF
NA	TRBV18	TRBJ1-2	CASSPVDGANYGYTF
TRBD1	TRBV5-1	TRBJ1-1	CASSATQGDTEAFF
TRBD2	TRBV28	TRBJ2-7	CASSAWTSGAYEQYF
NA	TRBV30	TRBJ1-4	CAWSVPGGEEKLFF
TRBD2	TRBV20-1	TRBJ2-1	CSALLAGGWVF
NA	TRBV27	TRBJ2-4	CASSFRDSAKNIQYF
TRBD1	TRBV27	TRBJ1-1	CASSLRQGNTEAFF
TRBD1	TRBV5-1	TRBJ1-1	CASSLQGLTEAFF
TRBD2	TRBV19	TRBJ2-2	CASSPTTSGSQSGELFF
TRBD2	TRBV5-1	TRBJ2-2	CASSFAGETGELFF
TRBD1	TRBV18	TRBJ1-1	CASSPDRAGTEAFF